This entry is about one T cell receptor (beta chain). No antigen is known for it. Time point meaning: newly diagnosed GD, antithyroid drugs for less than 3 months. Following extraction of RNA from PBMCs, that RNA was used to make the TCR library. For TCR beta, libraries came from iRepertoire HTBI primers and Arm-PCR of CDR3 regions. TCRdb re-analysed the multiplex PCR reads in MiXCR, keeping a single row per CDR3 protein. This sample yields more than 400,000 distinct CDR3 sequences, of which 15% to 20% are seen a single time; 12% belongs to the top ten. Germline CDR1 ENHRY, CDR2 SYGVKD. V was trimmed by 5 bases and J by 5 bases, leaving 19 bases between them. This CDR3 contains 16 residues. The source of the sample is a study of regulatory T cells in long-lasting Graves disease. Study-wide findings and caveats: Persistent patients had more shared public clonotypes (2,741) than new patients (about 1,000).

Another study also made use of these data, one on T cells in Graves' hyperthyroidism and ophthalmopathy. This second report adds: Ophthalmopathy cases were set apart from stable hyperthyroidism by a 13 V-J model.

This receptor was obtained from a man between 35 and 55 years old with Graves disease. The chain recombines TRBV10-3 with TRBJ2-1; no clear D. Here the sequenced sample was peripheral blood mononuclear cells (PBMCs), taken at new diagnosis, from a patient treated with antithyroid drugs. The CDR3 DNA reads as TGTGCCATCAGTCTGGGCCCCTCATCTCGCAACAATGAGCAGTTCTTC. Protein: CAISLGPSSRNNEQFF.